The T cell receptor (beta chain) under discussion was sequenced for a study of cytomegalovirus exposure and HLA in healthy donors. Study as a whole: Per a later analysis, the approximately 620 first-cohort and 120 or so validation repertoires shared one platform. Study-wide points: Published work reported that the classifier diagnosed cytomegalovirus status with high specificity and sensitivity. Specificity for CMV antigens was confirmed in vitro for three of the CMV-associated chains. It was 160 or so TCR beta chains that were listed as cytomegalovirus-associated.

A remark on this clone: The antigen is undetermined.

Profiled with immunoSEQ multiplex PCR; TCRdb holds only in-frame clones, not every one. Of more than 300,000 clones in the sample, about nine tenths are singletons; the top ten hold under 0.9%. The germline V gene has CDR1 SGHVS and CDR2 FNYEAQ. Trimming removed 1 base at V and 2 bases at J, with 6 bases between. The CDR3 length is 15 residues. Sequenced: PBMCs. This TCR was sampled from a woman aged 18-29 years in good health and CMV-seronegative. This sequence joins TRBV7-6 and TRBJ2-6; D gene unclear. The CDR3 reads CASSLGRAGANVLTF. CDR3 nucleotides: TGTGCCAGCAGCTTAGGTCGGGCTGGGGCCAACGTCCTGACTTTC.